The 27 T cell receptor beta chains reported below all come from one sample, sequenced in a study of neurological immune-mediated disorders. Sample time point: longitudinal time-point 2. TCRdb reprocessed the 5' RACE reads via MiXCR and lists one record per CDR3 protein. This sample yields 55,000 to 65,000 distinct CDR3 sequences, of which nearly 10% are seen a single time; around 12% belongs to the top ten. The sequenced sample consisted of PBMCs. These receptor sequences come from a man aged 30 to 39 in good health.

This clonotype was observed at least ten times. In nucleotides, the CDR3 is TGCGCCAGCAGCCAAGCGCCAGGGACCCTGGAGACGGGAAACACCATATATTTT. This encodes CASSQAPGTLETGNTIYF. V gene TRBV4-1 combines with J gene TRBJ1-3; a weak D match, TRBD1 (5 bases). V was pared by 1 base and J by 4 bases, with 20 bases between. This CDR3 has 18 residues. Germline V gene lookup returns CDR1 MGHRA and CDR2 YSYEKL.

Many counts were recorded for this clonotype. The genes are TRBV5-5 and TRBJ2-7; D not resolved. CDR1 is SGHKS and CDR2 is YYEKEE in the germline V gene (reference sequence). The CDR3 spans 12 residues. The ends were cut back, 7 bases at V and 6 bases at J, with 14 bases in the middle. CDR3 amino acids: CASGSNLSEQYF. The CDR3 coding sequence is TGTGCCAGCGGTAGCAACCTTTCCGAGCAGTACTTC. The whole variable domain, remainder taken from reference TRBV5-5 and TRBJ2-7, is DAGVTQSPTHLIKTRGQQVTLRCSPISGHKSVSWYQQVLGQGPQFIFQYYEKEERGRGNFPDRFSARQFPNYSSELNVNALLLGDSALYLCASGSNLSEQYFGPGTRLTVT.

This clonotype was recorded many times. V is TRBV7-3 and J is TRBJ2-2; D assignment may be TRBD1 or TRBD2 (5 bases each). The V end lost 5 bases, the J end lost 5 bases, and 12 bases lay between the germline ends. Germline V gene lookup returns CDR1 SGHTA and CDR2 FQGTGA. This CDR3 spans 14 amino acids. The CDR3 region has the DNA TGTGCCAGCAGCCAAGGGTGGGGGACCGGGGAGCTGTTTTTT. Translation: CASSQGWGTGELFF.

This clonotype appeared many times. The gene calls are TRBV20-1 and TRBJ2-3, with D unresolved. This CDR3 has 14 residues. Trimming shortened V by 5 bases and J by 0 bases, and 12 bases separated the two germline ends. Germline CDR1 is DFQATT and CDR2 is SNEGSKA (reference sequence). CDR3 in DNA: TGCAGTGCTCGCAGTTTAGGTAGCACAGATACGCAGTATTTT. Translated: CSARSLGSTDTQYF.

This clonotype came up many times. V usage is TRBV29-1 and J usage is TRBJ2-2; D may be TRBD2 (6 bases). Germline values: CDR1 SQVTM, CDR2 ANQGSEA. The CDR3 spans 14 residues. Trimming shortened V by 5 bases and J by 1 base, and 11 bases separated the two germline ends. Written as DNA, the CDR3 is TGCAGCGTTTTCGAGGGAGGGAACACCGGGGAGCTGTTTTTT. Encoded protein: CSVFEGGNTGELFF.

The sample holds many counts of this clonotype. In DNA form, the CDR3 reads TGCAGTGCTAGAGCCTCTTGGGAGCGGGAGAGCAACGAGCAGTACTTC. It translates to CSARASWERESNEQYF. The genes are TRBV20-1 and TRBJ2-7; 8 nucleotides agree with TRBD2. Germline trimming cut 1 base from V and 5 bases from J; bases unmatched to any gene: 13. Germline V gives CDR1 DFQATT, CDR2 SNEGSKA (reference sequence). The CDR3 length is 16 residues.

This clonotype was recorded at least ten times. The gene calls are TRBV10-3 and TRBJ2-5, with 8 bases fitting TRBD1. CDR3 length: 14 residues. Trimming cost V 4 bases and J 3 bases; bases outside gene matches: 4. Germline V gene lookup returns CDR1 ENHRY and CDR2 SYGVKD. CDR3 coding DNA: TGTGCCATCAGTGGGACGGACAGGGAAGAGACCCAGTACTTC. This translates into CAISGTDREETQYF.

This clonotype appeared many times. This chain connects TRBV12-3 or TRBV12-4 to TRBJ2-2, with 7 bases that match TRBD1. The V gene end was trimmed by 3 bases and the J gene end by 6 bases; junction bases not matched to a gene: 7. The CDR3 covers 15 residues. Written as DNA, the CDR3 is TGTGCCAGCAGTTTCTCGATCAGGGGGTCCGGGGAGCTGTTTTTT. Translation gives CASSFSIRGSGELFF.

This clonotype was counted ten times or more. The genes are TRBV5-1 and TRBJ2-3, with unresolved D. V lost 2 bases, J lost 4 bases, and 8 bases lay in between. CDR1 and CDR2 from the germline V gene are SGHRS and YFSETQ. The CDR3 length is 13 residues. Written as DNA, the CDR3 is TGCGCCAGCAGCTTTTTGGTCGCAGATACGCAGTATTTT. It encodes CASSFLVADTQYF.

This clonotype was seen at least ten times. The chain links TRBV20-1 to TRBJ2-5, with TRBD2 identical over 15 bases. CDR1 is DFQATT and CDR2 is SNEGSKA in the germline V gene (reference sequence). With 0 bases clipped from V and 5 bases from J, the junction kept 10 bases outside the gene matches. The CDR3 is 18 amino acids. The CDR3 here is CSARDSGLAGGASETQYF. The CDR3 nucleotides are TGCAGTGCTAGAGATAGCGGACTAGCGGGAGGGGCCTCCGAGACCCAGTACTTC.

This clonotype came up many times. The CDR3 protein is CSASSPFGSGEQFF. The CDR3 DNA reads as TGCAGTGCTAGTTCCCCCTTTGGGAGCGGCGAGCAGTTCTTC. The rearrangement uses TRBV20-1 and TRBJ2-1, with D possibly TRBD2 on 5 matching bases. In germline, CDR1 is DFQATT, CDR2 SNEGSKA (reference sequence). The length of the CDR3 is 14 residues. V was trimmed by 3 bases and J by 10 bases, leaving 19 bases between them.

This clonotype was counted many times. The V gene is TRBV27, the J gene TRBJ2-1; TRBD2 matches at 12 bases. Germline CDR1 is MNHEY and CDR2 is SMNVEV (reference sequence). Trimming at V came to 2 bases and at J to 4 bases, leaving 3 bases not matched to a gene. CDR3 length: 16 residues. CDR3 bases: TGTGCCAGCAGTTTAAAGACTAGCGGGAGTTACAATGAGCAGTTCTTC. The encoded protein is CASSLKTSGSYNEQFF.

There are many counts of this clonotype. V and J are TRBV20-1 and TRBJ1-1; a possible D gene is TRBD1 (5 bases). The V and J ends lost 3 bases and 0 bases respectively, with 14 bases between them. This CDR3 has 15 amino acids. The germline CDR1 and CDR2 sequences are DFQATT and SNEGSKA (reference sequence). The CDR3 coding sequence is TGCAGTGCTAGCGATACACAGGATATGAACACTGAAGCTTTCTTT. It codes for CSASDTQDMNTEAFF.

Note on this clonotype: The germline gene is not matched at one end of the junction; a read error may be the cause. CDR3 in amino acids: CASSHTPDSGNTIYF. The CDR3 bases are TGCGCCAGCAGCCATACACCCGACTCTGGGAACACCATATATTTT. The chain is built from TRBV5-1 and TRBJ1-3; D gene uncertain. This CDR3 comprises 15 residues. Germline values: CDR1 SGHRS, CDR2 YFSETQ.

This clonotype was seen a few times. This rearrangement joins TRBV5-1 to TRBJ2-3; 10 bases fit TRBD2. Germline lookup yields CDR1 SGHRS and CDR2 YFSETQ. CDR3 length: 18 residues. The junction had 12 bases not matched to a gene; V was cut back by 1 base and J by 4 bases. DNA of the CDR3: TGCGCCAGCAGCTTGATGGCTAGCGGGAGCGTTGGTGCAGATACGCAGTATTTT. This translates into CASSLMASGSVGADTQYF.

This clonotype was seen many times. The chain has TRBV19 and TRBJ2-3, with 9 positions matching TRBD2. The CDR3 totals 16 residues. With 7 bases clipped from V and 6 bases from J, the junction kept 14 bases outside the gene matches. Germline assignment: CDR1 LNHDA and CDR2 SQIVND (reference sequence). Written as DNA, the CDR3 is TGTGCCAGTAATGGAGTAGCGGGAGTTGAAAGGGATACGCAGTATTTT. Protein sequence: CASNGVAGVERDTQYF.

This clonotype was detected many times. This rearrangement joins TRBV6-1 to TRBJ2-7; 9 bases line up with TRBD1. The V gene's germline CDR1 is MNHNS and CDR2 SASEGT. The CDR3 is made up of 15 amino acids. After removal of 5 bases from V and 6 bases from J, the junction contained 11 bases not matched to a gene. Here the CDR3 DNA reads TGTGCCAGCAGTAAGACGACAGGGGGAGGCGCCGAGCAGTACTTC. Its protein product is CASSKTTGGGAEQYF.

This clonotype was seen at least ten times. This rearrangement joins TRBV7-9 to TRBJ1-2; no clear D gene. Germline-derived CDR1 and CDR2 are SEHNR and FQNEAQ (reference sequence). CDR3 length: 14 amino acids. V was trimmed by 5 bases and J by 5 bases, leaving 15 bases between them. CDR3 sequence: CASSANAATYGYTF. The CDR3 DNA sequence: TGTGCCAGCAGCGCAAATGCAGCTACGTATGGCTACACCTTC.

This clonotype has ten or more counts. This sequence joins TRBV29-1 and TRBJ2-1, with D perhaps TRBD2 (5 bases). Trimming stripped 4 bases from V and 8 bases from J, with 15 bases between. The CDR3 extends over 13 amino acids. Germline CDR1 reads SQVTM; CDR2 reads ANQGSEA. CDR3 loop: CSVGLAYADEQFF. The CDR3 DNA is TGCAGCGTTGGGCTAGCTTACGCGGATGAGCAGTTCTTC.

This clonotype was seen repeatedly, ten times or more. V usage is TRBV5-1 and J usage is TRBJ2-5; 8 bases agree with TRBD2. V lost 8 bases and J lost 3; bases outside the gene matches: 12. The CDR3 spans 15 residues. Germline-derived CDR1 and CDR2 are SGHRS and YFSETQ. CDR3 loop: CASAAQAGAEETQYF. The CDR3 DNA follows: TGCGCCAGTGCCGCACAAGCGGGAGCGGAAGAGACCCAGTACTTC.

This clonotype was counted many times. The rearrangement joins TRBV7-2 to TRBJ2-1, with 11 bases lining up with TRBD2. V lost 5 bases, J lost 1 base, and 7 bases stayed unmatched. Looked up from germline, CDR1 is SGHTA and CDR2 is FQGNSA. This CDR3 region has 17 residues. The CDR3 region is CASSPTGTSGSYNEQFF. In nucleotides, the CDR3 is TGTGCCAGCAGCCCCACCGGGACTAGCGGTTCCTACAATGAGCAGTTCTTC.

This clonotype was recorded at least ten times. The chain is built from TRBV20-1 and TRBJ2-3; TRBD2 is a possible D gene (6 bases). The V and J ends lost 2 bases and 1 base respectively, with 16 bases between them. The CDR3 extends over 16 amino acids. From germline, CDR1 is DFQATT and CDR2 SNEGSKA (reference sequence). The CDR3 DNA reads TGCAGTGCTAGACCCGGGCGGGCTAGCGGCACAGATACGCAGTATTTT. This sequence encodes CSARPGRASGTDTQYF.

This clonotype was recorded at least ten times. This chain uses TRBV7-2 with TRBJ1-4, with 7 bases aligning to TRBD1. The CDR3 consists of 14 residues. V shed 6 bases, J shed 5 bases, and the junction held 6 bases outside the gene matches. Germline CDR1 and CDR2: SGHTA and FQGNSA. The CDR3: CASRTSGGNEKLFF. The CDR3 coding sequence is TGTGCCAGCAGGACCTCAGGGGGGAATGAAAAACTGTTTTTT. The whole variable domain, remainder taken from reference TRBV7-2 and TRBJ1-4, is GAGVSQSPSNKVTEKGKDVELRCDPISGHTALYWYRQSLGQGLEFLIYFQGNSAPDKSGLPSDRFSAERTGGSVSTLTIQRTQQEDSAVYLCASRTSGGNEKLFFGSGTQLSVL.

This clonotype was counted at least ten times. The chain carries TRBV20-1 and TRBJ2-1, with 8 nucleotides matching TRBD2. The ends lost 3 bases at V and 9 bases at J; junction bases unmatched: 10. Germline V gives CDR1 DFQATT, CDR2 SNEGSKA (reference sequence). The CDR3 extends over 14 amino acids. CDR3 residues: CSARAGGPSPEQFF. CDR3 nucleotides: TGCAGTGCTAGGGCGGGAGGCCCTTCTCCTGAGCAGTTCTTC.

Many counts were recorded for this clonotype. The J gene is TRBJ1-5, the V gene TRBV28, with D uncertain. CDR3 length equals 14 residues. The germline V gene has CDR1 MDHEN and CDR2 SYDVKM. V lost 8 bases to trimming and J lost 0 bases, with 11 bases between them. CDR3 protein: CASGRTNSNQPQHF. CDR3 in DNA: TGTGCCAGCGGGCGAACAAATAGCAATCAGCCCCAGCATTTT.

This clonotype was picked up many times. The chain links TRBV27 to TRBJ2-7; D is unclear. V was clipped by 2 bases and J by 5 bases, with 10 bases between them. The CDR3 is 13 amino acids. Germline assignment: CDR1 MNHEY and CDR2 SMNVEV (reference sequence). The CDR3 loop is CASSLNYWDEQYF. The CDR3 nucleotides are TGTGCCAGCAGTTTAAACTATTGGGACGAGCAGTACTTC.

In its sample, this clonotype was seen many times. This sequence joins TRBV20-1 and TRBJ2-7, with D perhaps matching TRBD1 (5 bases). V lost 1 base to trimming and J lost 0 bases, with 19 bases between them. There are 17 residues in the CDR3. Germline V gene data show CDR1 as DFQATT and CDR2 as SNEGSKA (reference sequence). The CDR3 sequence: CSARAGPRPRDSYEQYF. CDR3 sequence (DNA): TGCAGTGCTAGAGCAGGACCCCGCCCCAGGGACTCCTACGAGCAGTACTTC.